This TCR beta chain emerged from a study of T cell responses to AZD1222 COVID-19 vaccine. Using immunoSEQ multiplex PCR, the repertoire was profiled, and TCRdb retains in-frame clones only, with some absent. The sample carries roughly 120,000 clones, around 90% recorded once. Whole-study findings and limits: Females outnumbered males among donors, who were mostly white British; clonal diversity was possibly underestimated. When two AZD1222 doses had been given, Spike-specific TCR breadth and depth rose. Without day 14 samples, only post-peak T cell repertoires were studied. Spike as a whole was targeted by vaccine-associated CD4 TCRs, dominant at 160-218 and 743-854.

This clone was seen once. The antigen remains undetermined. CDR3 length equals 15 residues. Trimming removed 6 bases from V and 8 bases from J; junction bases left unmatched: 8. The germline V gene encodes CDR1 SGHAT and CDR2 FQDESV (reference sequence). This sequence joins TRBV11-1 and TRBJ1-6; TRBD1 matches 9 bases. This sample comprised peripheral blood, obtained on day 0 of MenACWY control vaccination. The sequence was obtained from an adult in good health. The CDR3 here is CASRPGQGIDSPLHF. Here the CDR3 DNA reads TGTGCCAGCAGACCGGGACAGGGTATCGATTCACCCCTCCACTTT.